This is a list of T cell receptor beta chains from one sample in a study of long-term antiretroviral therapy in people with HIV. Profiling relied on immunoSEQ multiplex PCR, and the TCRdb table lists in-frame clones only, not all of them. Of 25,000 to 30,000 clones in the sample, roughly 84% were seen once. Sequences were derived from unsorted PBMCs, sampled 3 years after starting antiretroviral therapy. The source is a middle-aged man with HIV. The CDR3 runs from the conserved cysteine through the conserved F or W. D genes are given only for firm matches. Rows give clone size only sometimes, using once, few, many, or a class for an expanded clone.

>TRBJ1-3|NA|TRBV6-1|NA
CASRVFGNTIYF
TGTGCCAGCAGGGTTTTTGGAAACACCATATATTTT
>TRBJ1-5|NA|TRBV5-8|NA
CASSLGPKSNQPQHF
TGTGCCAGCAGTTTGGGACCGAAGAGCAATCAGCCCCAGCATTTT
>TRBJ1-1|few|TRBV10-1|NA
CASSDQGEAFF
TGCGCCAGCAGTGATCAGGGTGAAGCTTTCTTT
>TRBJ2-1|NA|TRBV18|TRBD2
CASSPPWTSGTSYNEQFF
TGTGCCAGCTCACCACCTTGGACTAGCGGAACCTCCTACAATGAGCAGTTCTTC
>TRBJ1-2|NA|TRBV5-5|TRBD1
CASSSWTGPGYTF
TGTGCCAGCAGCTCTTGGACAGGGCCTGGCTACACCTTC
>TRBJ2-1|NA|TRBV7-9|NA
CASAGGYLREQFF
TGTGCCAGCGCCGGTGGGTACCTTCGTGAGCAGTTCTTC
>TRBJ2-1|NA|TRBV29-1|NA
CSVAGSSRGGNEQFF
TGCAGCGTGGCCGGCTCGAGTCGTGGTGGAAATGAGCAGTTCTTC
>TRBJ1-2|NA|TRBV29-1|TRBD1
CSVVPGQAYGYTF
TGCAGCGTTGTCCCGGGACAGGCCTATGGCTACACCTTC
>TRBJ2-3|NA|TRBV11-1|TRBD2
CASSLEVAGTDTQYF
TGTGCCAGCAGCTTAGAAGTAGCGGGCACGGATACGCAGTATTTT
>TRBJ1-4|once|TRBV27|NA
CASSLGQGPNEKLFF
TGTGCCAGCAGTTTAGGGCAGGGACCTAATGAAAAACTGTTTTTT
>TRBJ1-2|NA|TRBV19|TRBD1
CASTPGQGVAANYGYTF
TGTGCCAGTACCCCGGGACAGGGAGTCGCCGCTAACTATGGCTACACCTTC
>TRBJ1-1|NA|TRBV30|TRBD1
CAWSVQGEGTEAFF
TGTGCCTGGAGTGTACAGGGGGAGGGCACTGAAGCTTTCTTT
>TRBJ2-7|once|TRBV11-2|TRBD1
CASSFGQGSSYEQYF
TGTGCCAGCAGCTTCGGACAGGGAAGCTCCTACGAGCAGTACTTC
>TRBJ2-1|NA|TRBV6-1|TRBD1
CASTGQGSYNEQFF
TGTGCCAGCACCGGACAGGGCTCCTACAATGAGCAGTTCTTC
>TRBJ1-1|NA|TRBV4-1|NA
CASSQAGAIKRNTEAFF
TGCGCCAGCAGCCAAGCCGGAGCGATCAAGCGGAACACTGAAGCTTTCTTT
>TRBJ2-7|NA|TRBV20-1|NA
CSAVQAYEQYF
TGCAGTGCTGTTCAAGCCTACGAGCAGTACTTC
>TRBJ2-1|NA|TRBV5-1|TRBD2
CASSIGTSGVRGYEQFF
TGCGCCAGCAGCATAGGGACTAGCGGGGTCAGGGGGTATGAGCAGTTCTTC
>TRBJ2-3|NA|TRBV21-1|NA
CASSPRGASSPLAGAGDTQYF
TGTGCCAGCAGCCCACGTGGGGCCTCTTCCCCACTAGCGGGAGCGGGGGATACGCAGTATTTT
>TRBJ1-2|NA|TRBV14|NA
CASSQDGVPGPYGYTF
TGTGCCAGCAGCCAAGATGGGGTCCCCGGACCCTATGGCTACACCTTC
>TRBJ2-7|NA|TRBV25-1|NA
CASSEPGSSYEQYF
TGTGCCAGCAGTGAACCCGGGAGCTCCTACGAGCAGTACTTC
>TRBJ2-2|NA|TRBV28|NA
CATEGGRTNTGELFF
TGTGCCACCGAAGGTGGCAGGACCAACACCGGGGAGCTGTTTTTT
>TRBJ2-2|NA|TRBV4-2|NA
CASSGAGELFF
TGTGCCAGCAGCGGGGCCGGGGAGCTGTTTTTT
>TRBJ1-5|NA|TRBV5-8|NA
CASTRDGLSNQPQHF
TGTGCCAGCACCCGGGACGGTCTTAGCAATCAGCCCCAGCATTTT
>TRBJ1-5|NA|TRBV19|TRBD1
CASSTDRDYSNQPQHF
TGTGCCAGTAGTACCGACAGGGATTATAGCAATCAGCCCCAGCATTTT
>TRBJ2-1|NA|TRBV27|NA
CASSFRGDEQFF
TGTGCCAGCAGTTTTAGGGGTGATGAGCAGTTCTTC
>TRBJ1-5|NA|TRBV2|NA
CASTPSRANQPQHF
TGTGCCAGCACCCCCAGCAGAGCTAATCAGCCCCAGCATTTT
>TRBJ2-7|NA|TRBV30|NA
CAWSVGDSYEQYF
TGTGCCTGGAGTGTAGGGGACTCCTACGAGCAGTACTTC
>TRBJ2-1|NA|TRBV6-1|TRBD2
CASSRTSGLYNEQFF
TGTGCCAGCAGTCGGACTAGCGGGTTGTACAATGAGCAGTTCTTC
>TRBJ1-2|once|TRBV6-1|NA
CASKVTENYGYTF
TGTGCCAGCAAAGTAACAGAAAACTATGGCTACACCTTC
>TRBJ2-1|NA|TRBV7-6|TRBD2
CASSSGGFGNEQFF
TGTGCCAGCAGCTCCGGGGGGTTCGGCAATGAGCAGTTCTTC
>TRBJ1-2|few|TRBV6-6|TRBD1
CASRQGAQGYTF
TGTGCCAGCAGGCAGGGGGCGCAGGGCTACACCTTC
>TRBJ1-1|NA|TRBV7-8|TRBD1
CASSRGQGARAFF
TGTGCCAGCAGCCGGGGACAGGGGGCGCGGGCTTTCTTT
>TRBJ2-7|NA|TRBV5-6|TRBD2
CASSPSGSSPYEQYF
TGTGCCAGCAGCCCCAGCGGGAGTAGTCCCTACGAGCAGTACTTC
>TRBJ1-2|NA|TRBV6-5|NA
CASSYSAGLYGYTF
TGTGCCAGCAGTTACTCGGCAGGCCTCTATGGCTACACCTTC
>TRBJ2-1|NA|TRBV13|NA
CASSLRRVPEQFF
TGTGCCAGCAGCTTAAGAAGGGTGCCGGAACAGTTCTTC
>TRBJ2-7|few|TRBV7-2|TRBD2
CASSSRTSGSGPRHF
TGTGCCAGCAGCAGTAGGACTAGCGGATCGGGCCCACGGCACTTC
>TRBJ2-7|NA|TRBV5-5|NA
CASSHNIYEQYF
TGTGCCAGCAGCCACAACATCTACGAGCAGTACTTC
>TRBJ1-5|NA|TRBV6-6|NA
CASSFGGEQPQHF
TGTGCCAGCAGTTTCGGGGGTGAGCAGCCCCAGCATTTT
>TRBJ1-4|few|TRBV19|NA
CASSIGGFGEKLFF
TGTGCCAGTAGTATAGGGGGCTTTGGGGAAAAACTGTTTTTT
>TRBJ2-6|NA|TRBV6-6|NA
CASSSTVHSGANVLTF
TGTGCCAGCAGTTCGACAGTACACTCTGGGGCCAACGTCCTGACTTTC
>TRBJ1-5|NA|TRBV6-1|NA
CASSPKVGLTQPQHF
TGTGCCAGCAGCCCGAAGGTGGGGTTGACTCAGCCCCAGCATTTT
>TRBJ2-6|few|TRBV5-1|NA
CASSLDGAGANVLTF
TGCGCCAGCAGCTTGGACGGGGCCGGGGCCAACGTCCTGACTTTC
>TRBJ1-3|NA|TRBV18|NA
CASSADTIYF
TGTGCCAGCTCGGCCGACACCATATATTTT
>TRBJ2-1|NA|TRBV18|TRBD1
CASSTDRGSYNEQFF
TGTGCCAGCTCAACGGACAGGGGCTCCTACAATGAGCAGTTCTTC
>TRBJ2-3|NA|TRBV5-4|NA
CASRAEPRLGRADTQYF
TGTGCCAGCAGGGCTGAACCCAGACTAGGTAGGGCAGATACGCAGTATTTT
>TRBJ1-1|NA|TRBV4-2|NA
CASSPLQGMNTEAFF
TGTGCCAGCAGCCCCCTGCAGGGTATGAACACTGAAGCTTTCTTT
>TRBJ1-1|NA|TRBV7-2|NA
CASRVDTYTEAFF
TGTGCCAGCAGAGTCGACACGTACACTGAAGCTTTCTTT
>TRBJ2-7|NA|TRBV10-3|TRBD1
CATWTGNYEQYF
TGTGCCACGTGGACAGGGAATTACGAGCAGTACTTC
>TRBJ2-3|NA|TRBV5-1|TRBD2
CASSHTGTSVDTQYF
TGCGCCAGCAGCCACACCGGGACTAGCGTAGATACGCAGTATTTT
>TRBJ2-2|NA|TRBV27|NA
CASSFAGELFF
TGTGCCAGCAGTTTTGCCGGGGAGCTGTTTTTT